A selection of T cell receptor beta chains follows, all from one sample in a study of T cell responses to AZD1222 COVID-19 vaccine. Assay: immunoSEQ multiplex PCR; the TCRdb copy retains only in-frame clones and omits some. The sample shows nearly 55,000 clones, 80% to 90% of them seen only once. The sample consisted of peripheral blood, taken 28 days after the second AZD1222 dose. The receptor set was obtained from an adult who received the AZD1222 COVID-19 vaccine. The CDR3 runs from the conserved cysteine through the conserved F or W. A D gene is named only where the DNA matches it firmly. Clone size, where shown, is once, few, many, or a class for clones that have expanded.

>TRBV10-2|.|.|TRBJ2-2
TGCGCCAGCAGCCCCGGGACACGTAACACCGGGGAGCTGTTTTTT
CASSPGTRNTGELFF
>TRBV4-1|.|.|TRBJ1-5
TGCGCCAGCAGCCAAGATTCCCGAAGAGGCCAGCCCCAGCATTTT
CASSQDSRRGQPQHF
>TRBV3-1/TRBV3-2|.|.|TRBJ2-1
TGTGCCAGCAGCCGAGGGCTAGAAGGGCCTTTAGCCTACAATGAGCAGTTCTTC
CASSRGLEGPLAYNEQFF
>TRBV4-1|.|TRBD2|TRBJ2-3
TGCGCCAGCAGCCCGGGGAGTAGCGGGAGTGGGGATACGCAGTATTTT
CASSPGSSGSGDTQYF
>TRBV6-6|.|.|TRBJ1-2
TGTGCCAGCAGTTACGGGGGAGAAGCTAACTATGGCTACACCTTC
CASSYGGEANYGYTF
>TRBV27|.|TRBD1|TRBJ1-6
TGTGCCAGCAGTTTGGGGACAGGGAGGGTTGATAATTCACCCCTCCACTTT
CASSLGTGRVDNSPLHF
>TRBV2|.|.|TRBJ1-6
TGTGCCAGCAGCACTGTTAATTCACCCCTCCACTTT
CASSTVNSPLHF
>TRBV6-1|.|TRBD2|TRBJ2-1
TGTGCCAGCAGTGGAAGGCATGGGAGCGGGAGGCTCAATGAGCAGTTCTTC
CASSGRHGSGRLNEQFF
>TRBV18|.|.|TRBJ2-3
TGTGCCAGCTCACCACTGATCCAAAGGACACGACAAAACACAGATACGCAGTATTTT
CASSPLIQRTRQNTDTQYF
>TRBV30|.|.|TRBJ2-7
TGTGCGTGGGGGGCCGACATATCCTACGAGCAGTACTTC
CAWGADISYEQYF
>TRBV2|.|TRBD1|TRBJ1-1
TGTGCCAGCAGTCTTGACAGGGTGAGAGCTTTCTTT
CASSLDRVRAFF
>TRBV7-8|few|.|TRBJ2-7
TGTGCCAGCAGCTTAGTGGACAGCTACGAGCAGTACTTC
CASSLVDSYEQYF
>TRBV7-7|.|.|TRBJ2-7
TGTGCTAGCAGCTCCGACTCCTCCGGAACGAAGCAGTACTTC
CASSSDSSGTKQYF
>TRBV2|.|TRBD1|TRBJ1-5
TGTGCCAGCAGTGCCCTTCGGACAGGGGGCGATAGCAATCAGCCCCAGCATTTT
CASSALRTGGDSNQPQHF
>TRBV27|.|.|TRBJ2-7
TGTGCCACCCTTCTGGGAAGCTCCTACGAGCAGTACTTC
CATLLGSSYEQYF
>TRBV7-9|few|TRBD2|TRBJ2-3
TGTGCCAGCAGCACACCAAAGGGACTAGCGGGCCCTGGTAGCACAGATACGCAGTATTTT
CASSTPKGLAGPGSTDTQYF
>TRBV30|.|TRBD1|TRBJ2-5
TGTGCCTGGAGTGTACAGGGGACAGGGGAGACCCAGTACTTC
CAWSVQGTGETQYF
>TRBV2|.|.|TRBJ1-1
TGTGCCAGCAGGTTTTACGTGGAGAACACTGAAGCTTTCTTT
CASRFYVENTEAFF
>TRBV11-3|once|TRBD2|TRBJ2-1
TGTGCCAGCAGCCCAGTGACTAGCGGGGGCACGAATGAGCAGTTCTTC
CASSPVTSGGTNEQFF
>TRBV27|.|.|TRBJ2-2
TGTGCCAGCACCCTGGGGGGCCCGAACACCGGGGAGCTGTTTTTT
CASTLGGPNTGELFF
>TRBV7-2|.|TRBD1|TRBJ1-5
TGTGCCAGCAGCCCTCACTCGACAGGGGATGGGCAGCCCCAGCATTTT
CASSPHSTGDGQPQHF
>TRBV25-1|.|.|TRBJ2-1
TGTGCCAGCAGTCCCCATCGGGGCAGGGGCAATGAGCAGTTCTTC
CASSPHRGRGNEQFF
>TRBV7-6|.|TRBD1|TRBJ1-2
TGTGCCAGCGGCCCCGGGGTACAGGGGGAAAGCTATGGCTACACCTTC
CASGPGVQGESYGYTF
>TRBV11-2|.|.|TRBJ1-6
TGTGCCAGCAGCTTAGCCGATTCACCCCTCCACTTT
CASSLADSPLHF
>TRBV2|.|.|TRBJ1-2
TGTGCCAGCAGTGAAGGCAGGGAGAACTATGGCTACACCTTC
CASSEGRENYGYTF
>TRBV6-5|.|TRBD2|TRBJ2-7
TGTGCCAGCGGGACTACACTTTACTACGAGCAGTACTTC
CASGTTLYYEQYF
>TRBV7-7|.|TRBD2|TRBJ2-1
TGTGCCAGCAGCTTAACTAGCGGGAGTGGATCCTACAATGAGCAGTTCTTC
CASSLTSGSGSYNEQFF
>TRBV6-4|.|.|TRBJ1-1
TGTGCCAGCAGTGAACAGGTGAACACTGAAGCTTTCTTT
CASSEQVNTEAFF
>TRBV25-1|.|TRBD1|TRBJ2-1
TGTGCCAGCACCGAGGACAGGGTAGGTGGTGAGCAGTTCTTC
CASTEDRVGGEQFF
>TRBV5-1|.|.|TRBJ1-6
TGCGCCAGCAGCTTGGAGGGGGACACGGGTTCACCCCTCCACTTT
CASSLEGDTGSPLHF
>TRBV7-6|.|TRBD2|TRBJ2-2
TGTGCCAGCAGCCTGACTAGCGGGGTGACCGGGGAGCTGTTTTTT
CASSLTSGVTGELFF
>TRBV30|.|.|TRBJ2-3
TGTGCCTGGAGTACCCCCCGAGGGACGGCAGATACGCAGTATTTT
CAWSTPRGTADTQYF
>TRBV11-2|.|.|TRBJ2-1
TGTGCCAGCAGCTTAGTGCGGGAGCAGTTCTTC
CASSLVREQFF
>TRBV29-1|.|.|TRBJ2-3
TGCAGCGTCGTGGTGGGAGCGGATACGCAGTATTTT
CSVVVGADTQYF
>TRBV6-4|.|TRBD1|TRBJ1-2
TGTGCCAGCAGTCTACGGACAGGACCTTCCTATGGCTACACCTTC
CASSLRTGPSYGYTF
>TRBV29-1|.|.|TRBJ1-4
TGCAGCGTTGAGATGAATGAAAAACTGTTTTTT
CSVEMNEKLFF
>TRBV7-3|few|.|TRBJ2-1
TGTGCCAGCAGCCGACCCCAGGCTCGTGATGAGCAGTTCTTC
CASSRPQARDEQFF
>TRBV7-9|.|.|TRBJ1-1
TGTGCCAGCAGCTTAGAGGGTGGAGGTGAAGCTTTCTTT
CASSLEGGGEAFF
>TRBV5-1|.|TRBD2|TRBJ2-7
TGCGCCAGCAGCTTGGCCCCTAGCGGGAGTGGGAACGAGCAGTACTTC
CASSLAPSGSGNEQYF
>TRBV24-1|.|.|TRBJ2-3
TGTGCCACCAGTGATTTTTCAACCCTAAGCACAGATACGCAGTATTTT
CATSDFSTLSTDTQYF
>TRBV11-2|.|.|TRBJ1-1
TGTGCCAGCAGCCCCAGCACGCAGCGAAGGCAGAACACTGAAGCTTTCTTT
CASSPSTQRRQNTEAFF
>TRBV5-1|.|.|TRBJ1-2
TGCGCCAGCAGCGTACAGGAGCACTATGGCTACACCTTC
CASSVQEHYGYTF
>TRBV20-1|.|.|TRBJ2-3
TGCAGTGCTAGTCGACTAACTAGCACAGATACGCAGTATTTT
CSASRLTSTDTQYF
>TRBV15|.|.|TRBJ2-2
TGTGCCACCAGCCCCTACGGCTCCAGGGAGACCACCGGGGAGCTGTTTTTT
CATSPYGSRETTGELFF
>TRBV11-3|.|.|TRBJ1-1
TGTGCCAGCAGCTCCCGGCCCCAGGGGAACACTGAAGCTTTCTTT
CASSSRPQGNTEAFF
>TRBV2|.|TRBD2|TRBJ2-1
TGTGCCAGCGCTCGGGATCACGCGGGGGTGGAGCAGTTCTTC
CASARDHAGVEQFF
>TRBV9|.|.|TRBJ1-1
TGTGCCAGCAGCGTAGCAGGGGTAGGAGAAGCTTTCTTT
CASSVAGVGEAFF
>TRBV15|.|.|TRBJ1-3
TGTGCCACCAGCAGGGGTTTTGACTCTGGAAACACCATATATTTT
CATSRGFDSGNTIYF
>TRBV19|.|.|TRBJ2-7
TGTGCCAGTAGTATTGGGTCCCAAGCGTATTCCTACGAGCAGTACTTC
CASSIGSQAYSYEQYF
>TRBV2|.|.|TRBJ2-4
TGTGCCAGCAGTCCGGGGACACTACTAGCCAAAAACATTCAGTACTTC
CASSPGTLLAKNIQYF
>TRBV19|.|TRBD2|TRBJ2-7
TGTGCCAGTAAACCGGCTAGCGGGAGGCAGTACGAGCAGTACTTC
CASKPASGRQYEQYF
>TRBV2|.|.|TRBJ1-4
TGTGCCAGCAGTCGTCGGACAGCAACTAATGAAAAACTGTTTTTT
CASSRRTATNEKLFF
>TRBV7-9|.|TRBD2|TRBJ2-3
TGTGCCAGCAGCTCAGGTAGCGGGATCGGCACAGATACGCAGTATTTT
CASSSGSGIGTDTQYF
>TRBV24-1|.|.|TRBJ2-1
TGTGCCACAAACAACCGGGACAACGAGCAGTTCTTC
CATNNRDNEQFF
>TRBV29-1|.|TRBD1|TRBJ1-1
TGCAGCACGGGGACAGGCCCTTTGGCTTCTGAAGCTTTCTTT
CSTGTGPLASEAFF
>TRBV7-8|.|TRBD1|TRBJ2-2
TGTGCCAGCAGCCCGACAGGGTACACCGGGGAGCTGTTTTTT
CASSPTGYTGELFF
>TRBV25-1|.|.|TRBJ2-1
TGTGCCAGCGCCGGCAATGAGCAGTTCTTC
CASAGNEQFF
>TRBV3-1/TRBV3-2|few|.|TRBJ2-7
TGTGCCAGCAGCCAAGCAATGGGGAGGGGGAGGTACGAGCAGTACTTC
CASSQAMGRGRYEQYF
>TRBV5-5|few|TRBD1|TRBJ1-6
TGTGCCAGCAGGCCTGACAGGGTCCCCTCACCCCTCCACTTT
CASRPDRVPSPLHF
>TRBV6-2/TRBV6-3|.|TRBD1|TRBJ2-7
TGTGCCAGCAGCCGGACAGGCTACGAGCAGTACTTC
CASSRTGYEQYF